The 6 T cell receptor beta chains listed next were all sequenced from one sample in a study of human T cells and chemical hapten exposure. Time point denoted: patch test 2, 6 weeks after DPC sensitization. Treatment indicated: therapeutic diphenylcyclopropenone sensitization with weekly scalp DPC. TCRdb ran MiXCR on the RACE reads and lists one entry per CDR3 protein. The sample has 80,000 to 95,000 distinct CDR3 sequences; approximately 10% are singletons. The sequenced sample was whole blood, obtained in connection with sensitization to the hapten diphenylcyclopropenone (DPC). All receptors derive from a man in his forties or fifties with alopecia areata. Some clones in this sample may be carry-over from other donors' samples.

Only a few counts were recorded for this clonotype. This chain joins TRBV21-1 and TRBJ1-1; TRBD1, as called in the table, went unchecked against the DNA. TRBV21-1 is a recognized pseudogene. This CDR3 is built from 16 residues. The CDR3 bases are TGTGCCAGCCCCTCTCCGGGACAGGCGATTGAGGCTGAAGCTTTCTTT. Its translation: CASPSPGQAIEAEAFF.

This clonotype was seen a handful of times. The rearrangement links TRBV28 to TRBJ1-2; D is perhaps TRBD1 (5 bases). The V end lost 10 bases, the J end lost 2 bases, and 14 bases lay between the germline ends. The germline gives CDR1 MDHEN, CDR2 SYDVKM. This CDR3 has 13 residues. CDR3: CATISQANYGYTF. The CDR3 DNA reads TGTGCCACCATCTCACAGGCAAACTATGGCTACACCTTC.

This clonotype was seen repeatedly, ten times or more. The chain couples TRBV19 to TRBJ2-5, with D unresolved. V was trimmed by 3 bases and J by 5 bases, leaving 10 bases between them. The CDR3 consists of 13 residues. Germline CDR1 is LNHDA and CDR2 is SQIVND (reference sequence). In nucleotides, the CDR3 is TGTGCCAGTAGTATGATTGTGGGGGAGACCCAGTACTTC. Encoded protein: CASSMIVGETQYF. Together with reference TRBV19 and TRBJ2-5, the CDR3 gives the full variable domain: DGGITQSPKYLFRKEGQNVTLSCEQNLNHDAMYWYRQDPGQGLRLIYYSQIVNDFQKGDIAEGYSVSREKKESFPLTVTSAQKNPTAFYLCASSMIVGETQYFGPGTRLLVL.

The sample holds many counts of this clonotype. The chain employs TRBV12-5 and TRBJ2-1; 14 nucleotides align to TRBD2. Germline values: CDR1 LGHNT, CDR2 FRNRAP. CDR3 length equals 16 residues. The V and J ends lost 3 bases and 9 bases, in that order; junction bases with no gene match: 7. DNA of the CDR3: TGTGCTAGTGGTTTTCCCGGGACTAGCGGGAGCGGTGAGCAGTTCTTC. Amino acids: CASGFPGTSGSGEQFF.

The chain recombines TRBV12-3 or TRBV12-4 with TRBJ1-1; TRBD1 is a possible D gene (5 bases). This CDR3 spans 14 amino acids. Trimming cost V 2 bases and J 1 base, with 8 bases left between them. CDR3 sequence: CASSLQGSNTEAFF. The CDR3 DNA is TGTGCCAGCAGTTTACAGGGCTCGAACACTGAAGCTTTCTTT.

This clonotype was seen more than once but under ten times. The chain uses TRBV6-5 and TRBJ2-1; D is perhaps TRBD2 (5 bases). Trimming left V 11 bases short and J 9 bases short, with 23 bases between. CDR3 length: 14 amino acids. From germline, CDR1 is MNHEY and CDR2 SVGAGI. The DNA of the CDR3 is TGTGCCTCCCAAGCACTAGATTTCAGCGGTGAGCAGTTCTTC. It codes for CASQALDFSGEQFF.